Given below is one T cell receptor beta chain in context. Its antigen remains unidentified. There are 15 residues in the CDR3. The V gene's germline CDR1 is LNHDA and CDR2 SQIVND (reference sequence). This sample was taken from a study of post-analysis software for immune sequencing data. Unique molecular identifiers were built into the TCR beta cDNA libraries. TCRdb analysed the PCR reads with MiXCR anew, one entry per CDR3 protein. The sample includes roughly 800,000 distinct CDR3 sequences, around 46% of them seen just once. Study-wide results and limits: F measure grouped same-batch samples tightly together. Patients carried several TRBV segments more frequently than controls did, and TRBV5-6, TRBV5-1 and TRBV20-1 were among them.

The V and J genes are TRBV19 and TRBJ2-5, with 14 nucleotides matching TRBD2. The last part of the DNA fits TRBJ2-7 better; the J call may be wrong. Specimen: blood. The receptor was isolated from a girl aged 10-17 years with multiple sclerosis. DNA of the CDR3: TGTGCCAGTAGCCGACTAGCGGGAGGGAACTACGAGCAGTACTTC. Its protein is CASSRLAGGNYEQYF.